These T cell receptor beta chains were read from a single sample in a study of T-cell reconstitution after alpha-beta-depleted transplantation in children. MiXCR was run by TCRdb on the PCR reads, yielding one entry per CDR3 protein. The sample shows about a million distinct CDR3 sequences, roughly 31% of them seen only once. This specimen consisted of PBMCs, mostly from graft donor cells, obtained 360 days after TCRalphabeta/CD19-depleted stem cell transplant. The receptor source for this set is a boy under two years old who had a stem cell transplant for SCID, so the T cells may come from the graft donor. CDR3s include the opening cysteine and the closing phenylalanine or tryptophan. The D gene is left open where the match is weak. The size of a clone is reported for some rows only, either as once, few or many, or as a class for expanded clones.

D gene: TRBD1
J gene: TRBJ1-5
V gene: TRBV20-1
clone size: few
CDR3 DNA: TGCAGTGCTAGCCGACAGGGACCTAATCAGCCCCAGCATTTT
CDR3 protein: CSASRQGPNQPQHF

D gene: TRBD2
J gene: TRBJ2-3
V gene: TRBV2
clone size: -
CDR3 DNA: TGTGCCAGCAGCGGACTAGCGGGGGCCCCCACAGATACGCAGTATTTT
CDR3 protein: CASSGLAGAPTDTQYF

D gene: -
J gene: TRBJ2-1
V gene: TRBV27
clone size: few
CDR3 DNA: TGTGCCAGCAGTTTATCGGGACCACACTACAATGAGCAGTTCTTC
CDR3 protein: CASSLSGPHYNEQFF

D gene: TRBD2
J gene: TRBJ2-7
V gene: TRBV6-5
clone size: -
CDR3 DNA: TGTGCCAGCAGTTACTCAGTCGGGGGGGTCTCCTACGAGCAGTACTTC
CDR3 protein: CASSYSVGGVSYEQYF

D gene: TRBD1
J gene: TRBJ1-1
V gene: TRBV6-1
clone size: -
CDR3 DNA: TGTGCCAGCAGTAGTCCGGGACAGGGGGTAAAGAACACTGAAGCTTTCTTT
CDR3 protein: CASSSPGQGVKNTEAFF

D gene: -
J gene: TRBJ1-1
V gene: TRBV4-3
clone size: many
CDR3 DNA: TGCGCCAGCAGCCAAGAACCGGAGGTTAACACTGAAGCTTTCTTT
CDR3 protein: CASSQEPEVNTEAFF

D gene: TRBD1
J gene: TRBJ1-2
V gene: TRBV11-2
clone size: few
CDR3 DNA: TGTGCCAGCAGCTTAGTGCCCGCAGGGGGCAGGTATGGCTACACCTTC
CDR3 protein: CASSLVPAGGRYGYTF

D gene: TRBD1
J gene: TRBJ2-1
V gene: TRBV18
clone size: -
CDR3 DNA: TGTGCCAGCTCACCGACAGGGTTCTACAATGAGCAGTTCTTC
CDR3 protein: CASSPTGFYNEQFF

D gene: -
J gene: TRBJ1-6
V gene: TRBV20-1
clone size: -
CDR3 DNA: TGCAGTGCTCTCACAGGGCCTAATTCACCCCTCCACTTT
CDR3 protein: CSALTGPNSPLHF

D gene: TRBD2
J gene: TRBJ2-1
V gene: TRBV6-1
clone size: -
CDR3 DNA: TGTGCCAGCAGTGCCCAACCTAGCGGGGGGTACAATGAGCAGTTCTTC
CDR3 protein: CASSAQPSGGYNEQFF

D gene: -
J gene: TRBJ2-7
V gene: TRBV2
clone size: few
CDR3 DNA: TGTGCCAGCAGGCATTGGTCTAGGAAAATGGGGGTGAGGAACGAGCAGTACTTC
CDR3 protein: CASRHWSRKMGVRNEQYF